This T cell receptor (beta chain) was recovered during a study of cytomegalovirus exposure and HLA in healthy donors. Study observations and caveats: With later analysis, a missense DCLRE1C variant became linked to TCR beta V- and J-gene trimming. The authors later found HLA-associated TCR beta chains more clonally expanded than equally common others.

PCR was performed using 60 Vbeta and 13 Jbeta primers. Libraries were prepared by immunoSEQ multiplex PCR; TCRdb keeps only in-frame clonotypes and omits some of them. The data contain fewer than 200,000 clones, roughly 77% of them singletons. V lost 4 bases and J lost 3, with 10 bases in between. Germline lookup yields CDR1 ENHRY and CDR2 SYGVKD. The CDR3 consists of 13 residues. Note on this clone: Its specificity is not known.

Sequencing input: PBMCs. The TCR originated in a man aged 40-55 years in good health and CMV-seropositive. V usage is TRBV10-3 and J usage is TRBJ2-7; D is perhaps TRBD2 (5 bases). The chain's CDR3 is CAISGGGGYEQYF. The DNA of the CDR3 is TGTGCCATCAGTGGTGGAGGCGGCTACGAGCAGTACTTC.